This T cell receptor (beta chain) was captured in a study of blood T cell repertoires in COVID-19. Across the whole study: Acute and convalescent COVID-19 specimens originated in the United States, Italy and Spain. Sources were T cells, B-cell-depleted T cells, or PBMCs; the material itself was cDNA or gDNA.

J lost 5 bases, V lost 5 bases, and 5 bases had no gene match. Per germline, CDR1 SGHRS and CDR2 YFSETQ. This CDR3 has 13 amino acids. As handled by the study authors: Estimated nucleated cell counts came from reference gene primer amplification. Assay used: immunoSEQ multiplex PCR; TCRdb lists only in-frame clones, some missing. V and J calls and clone size come straight from that table; D and trimming were deduced from the DNA. The repertoire has 150,000 to 200,000 clones, about 86% of them found once; the top ten carry 7%. The material sequenced was peripheral blood. The source of this sequence is a woman older than 75 in a cohort sampled during active or convalescent COVID-19. This chain links TRBV5-1 with TRBJ1-1; 8 nucleotides align to TRBD1. The CDR3 DNA follows: TGCGCCAGCAGTCTAACAGGGGGAACTGAAGCTTTCTTT. This gives the protein CASSLTGGTEAFF.